These T cell receptor beta chains were read from a single sample in a study of cytomegalovirus exposure and HLA in healthy donors. Produced via immunoSEQ multiplex PCR; TCRdb's table is partial and in-frame only. This sample carries more than 200,000 clones, roughly 88% of them seen once, and the ten largest clones take just over 3%. The sequenced material came from PBMCs. All receptors come from a woman aged 25 to 39 in good health and CMV-seronegative. Each CDR3 is given with its conserved first and last residue. A D gene is named only where the DNA matches it firmly. The size entry is marked missing in some rows and otherwise reads once, few, many or a size class.

clone_size: NA
d_call: NA
j_call: TRBJ2-2
v_call: TRBV9
cdr3_aa: CASSPDSLDTGELFF
cdr3_nt: TGTGCCAGCAGCCCTGACTCGTTGGACACCGGGGAGCTGTTTTTT

clone_size: once
d_call: NA
j_call: TRBJ2-1
v_call: TRBV5-1
cdr3_aa: CATASGTLAPNEQFF
cdr3_nt: TGCGCCACCGCCTCCGGGACCCTAGCCCCCAATGAGCAGTTCTTC

clone_size: once
d_call: NA
j_call: TRBJ2-3
v_call: TRBV27
cdr3_aa: CASRDYREGTDTQYF
cdr3_nt: TGTGCCAGCAGGGACTACCGAGAGGGCACAGATACGCAGTATTTT

clone_size: NA
d_call: NA
j_call: TRBJ2-5
v_call: TRBV11-3
cdr3_aa: CASRPDWPQETQYF
cdr3_nt: TGTGCCAGCAGACCGGACTGGCCTCAAGAGACCCAGTACTTC

clone_size: NA
d_call: NA
j_call: TRBJ2-4
v_call: TRBV28
cdr3_aa: CASSLLQGGTVAKNIQYF
cdr3_nt: TGTGCCAGCAGTTTACTGCAGGGGGGAACTGTAGCCAAAAACATTCAGTACTTC

clone_size: NA
d_call: TRBD1
j_call: TRBJ2-5
v_call: TRBV7-9
cdr3_aa: CASSLARQGLRYQETQYF
cdr3_nt: TGTGCCAGCAGCTTAGCCCGACAGGGGCTCCGGTACCAAGAGACCCAGTACTTC

clone_size: NA
d_call: NA
j_call: TRBJ2-2
v_call: TRBV28
cdr3_aa: CASSLRTGELFF
cdr3_nt: TGTGCCAGCAGTTTGCGAACCGGGGAGCTGTTTTTT

clone_size: NA
d_call: TRBD1
j_call: TRBJ2-7
v_call: TRBV7-3
cdr3_aa: CASSFRQGAYEQYF
cdr3_nt: TGTGCCAGCAGCTTCCGGCAGGGGGCCTACGAGCAGTACTTC

clone_size: once
d_call: NA
j_call: TRBJ2-1
v_call: TRBV13
cdr3_aa: CASSSDSHNEQFF
cdr3_nt: TGTGCCAGCAGCTCGGACTCTCACAATGAGCAGTTCTTC

clone_size: NA
d_call: TRBD1
j_call: TRBJ2-7
v_call: TRBV19
cdr3_aa: CASSITGAYEQYF
cdr3_nt: TGTGCCAGTAGTATTACAGGGGCCTACGAGCAGTACTTC

clone_size: NA
d_call: NA
j_call: TRBJ2-1
v_call: TRBV28
cdr3_aa: CATAPGTKGLPAYNEQFF
cdr3_nt: TGTGCCACCGCCCCCGGGACAAAGGGCCTACCGGCCTACAATGAGCAGTTCTTC

clone_size: NA
d_call: NA
j_call: TRBJ2-7
v_call: TRBV27
cdr3_aa: CASKEPGSYEQYF
cdr3_nt: TGTGCCAGCAAGGAGCCTGGGTCCTACGAGCAGTACTTC

clone_size: NA
d_call: TRBD1
j_call: TRBJ2-3
v_call: TRBV28
cdr3_aa: CASSLTRDRGNTDTQYF
cdr3_nt: TGTGCCAGCAGTTTGACCCGGGACAGGGGAAACACAGATACGCAGTATTTT

clone_size: once
d_call: NA
j_call: TRBJ1-1
v_call: TRBV28
cdr3_aa: CASSWVNTEAFF
cdr3_nt: TGTGCCAGCAGTTGGGTGAACACTGAAGCTTTCTTT

clone_size: NA
d_call: TRBD2
j_call: TRBJ2-3
v_call: TRBV4-3
cdr3_aa: CASTSGRAGTDTQYF
cdr3_nt: TGCGCCAGCACTAGCGGGAGGGCGGGGACAGATACGCAGTATTTT

clone_size: NA
d_call: TRBD1
j_call: TRBJ2-1
v_call: TRBV5-1
cdr3_aa: CASSMGQGKASYNEQFF
cdr3_nt: TGCGCCAGCAGCATGGGACAGGGCAAGGCCTCCTACAATGAGCAGTTCTTC

clone_size: NA
d_call: NA
j_call: TRBJ1-1
v_call: TRBV28
cdr3_aa: CASSFRFTEAFF
cdr3_nt: TGTGCCAGCAGTTTCAGGTTCACTGAAGCTTTCTTT

clone_size: NA
d_call: NA
j_call: TRBJ1-2
v_call: TRBV7-9
cdr3_aa: CASSPEGRAARYGYTF
cdr3_nt: TGTGCCAGCAGCCCTGAGGGGCGGGCAGCCCGCTATGGCTACACCTTC

clone_size: NA
d_call: NA
j_call: TRBJ1-5
v_call: TRBV19
cdr3_aa: CASSIVVQGNQPQHF
cdr3_nt: TGTGCCAGTAGTATAGTGGTACAGGGCAATCAGCCCCAGCATTTT

clone_size: few
d_call: TRBD2
j_call: TRBJ2-7
v_call: TRBV19
cdr3_aa: CASSITSGAYEQYF
cdr3_nt: TGTGCCAGTAGTATTACTAGCGGGGCCTACGAGCAGTACTTC

clone_size: NA
d_call: NA
j_call: TRBJ2-1
v_call: TRBV10-3
cdr3_aa: CAISVGGYNEQFF
cdr3_nt: TGTGCCATCAGTGTAGGCGGATACAATGAGCAGTTCTTC

clone_size: NA
d_call: NA
j_call: TRBJ2-5
v_call: TRBV5-1
cdr3_aa: CASSIGGSLQETQYF
cdr3_nt: TGCGCCAGCAGTATTGGCGGCAGTTTACAAGAGACCCAGTACTTC

clone_size: NA
d_call: TRBD1
j_call: TRBJ2-7
v_call: TRBV6-5
cdr3_aa: CASSLSGTGVHEQYF
cdr3_nt: TGTGCCAGCAGTTTGTCCGGGACAGGGGTCCACGAGCAGTACTTC

clone_size: NA
d_call: NA
j_call: TRBJ2-1
v_call: TRBV6-5
cdr3_aa: CASSFHRPDLDNEQFF
cdr3_nt: TGTGCCAGCAGTTTCCATCGACCCGACTTGGACAATGAGCAGTTCTTC

clone_size: NA
d_call: NA
j_call: TRBJ1-2
v_call: TRBV9
cdr3_aa: CASSASGGKGDYGYTF
cdr3_nt: TGTGCCAGCAGCGCGTCCGGGGGGAAGGGAGACTATGGCTACACCTTC

clone_size: NA
d_call: NA
j_call: TRBJ2-7
v_call: TRBV15
cdr3_aa: CATSRDPPRTGTEGWEQYF
cdr3_nt: TGTGCCACCAGCAGAGATCCGCCCCGAACCGGGACGGAGGGGTGGGAGCAGTACTTC

clone_size: NA
d_call: NA
j_call: TRBJ2-3
v_call: TRBV30
cdr3_aa: CAWSVRVTDTQYF
cdr3_nt: TGTGCCTGGAGTGTGCGGGTCACAGATACGCAGTATTTT

clone_size: NA
d_call: NA
j_call: TRBJ2-1
v_call: TRBV6-6
cdr3_aa: CASSYESGRYNEQFF
cdr3_nt: TGTGCCAGCAGTTACGAGTCGGGACGCTACAATGAGCAGTTCTTC

clone_size: few
d_call: TRBD2
j_call: TRBJ2-2
v_call: TRBV9
cdr3_aa: CASSVNPSGRNTGELFF
cdr3_nt: TGTGCCAGCAGCGTAAATCCTAGCGGGAGGAACACCGGGGAGCTGTTTTTT

clone_size: few
d_call: TRBD2
j_call: TRBJ2-3
v_call: TRBV9
cdr3_aa: CASSVTGLAVTDTQYF
cdr3_nt: TGTGCCAGCAGCGTGACGGGACTAGCGGTCACAGATACGCAGTATTTT

clone_size: NA
d_call: TRBD1
j_call: TRBJ1-2
v_call: TRBV28
cdr3_aa: CASSLSQGTGGYTF
cdr3_nt: TGTGCCAGCAGTTTATCCCAGGGGACAGGCGGCTACACCTTC